The 7 T cell receptor beta chains below all came from one sample that was sequenced in a study of shared clonotypes between healthy human individuals. Some clones are missing from TCRdb's copy, which holds only in-frame ones; the method was immunoSEQ multiplex PCR. The sample holds around 980,000 clones, approximately 80% seen once. Sample: memory CD4+ T cells from PBMCs. Subset in this sample: CD45RA-negative fraction. All receptors derive from a man aged 18 to 30 in good health. Some clones in this sample may be carry-over from other donors' samples.

The rearrangement uses TRBV2 and TRBJ2-7; 11 nucleotides line up with TRBD2. Trimming cost V 7 bases and J 2 bases; bases outside gene matches: 7. This CDR3 contains 15 residues. The germline V gene has CDR1 SNHLY and CDR2 FYNNEI. Here the CDR3 DNA reads TGTGCCAGCACGTTTGGGACTAGCGGTACCTACGAGCAGTACTTC. Its translation: CASTFGTSGTYEQYF.

The chain carries TRBV6-1 and TRBJ2-5; the D is unclear. The V gene lost 6 bases and the J gene lost 2 bases, with 10 bases spanning the gap. The CDR3 is 13 residues long. Looked up from germline, CDR1 is MNHNS and CDR2 is SASEGT. The CDR3 loop reads CASSAVRQETQYF. Written as DNA, the CDR3 is TGTGCCAGCAGCGCCGTGAGGCAAGAGACCCAGTACTTC.

To note about this clone: Other DNA variants within this sample encode the same CDR3. The chain links TRBV7-9 to TRBJ2-5, with 7 bases fitting TRBD1. This CDR3 is built from 13 residues. The V gene end was trimmed by 5 bases and the J gene end by 4 bases; junction bases not matched to a gene: 4. Germline CDR1 SEHNR, CDR2 FQNEAQ (reference sequence). CDR3 bases: TGTGCCAGCAGCGTGACAGGGCGAGAGACCCAGTACTTC. This encodes CASSVTGRETQYF. The full variable domain, with the rest looked up from reference TRBV7-9 and TRBJ2-5, is DTGVSQNPRHKITKRGQNVTFRCDPISEHNRLYWYRQTLGQGPEFLTYFQNEAQLEKSRLLSDRFSAERPKGSFSTLEIQRTEQGDSAMYLCASSVTGRETQYFGPGTRLLVL.

The chain joins TRBV7-2 to TRBJ1-2; no firm D call. The CDR3 covers 15 residues. With 4 bases removed from V and 8 bases from J, the gap between germline ends came to 20 bases. CDR1 is SGHTA and CDR2 is FQGNSA in the germline V gene. The CDR3 bases are TGTGCCAGCAGCTATTTGGTGGATGGGGTTGGCGGCTACACCTTC. This translates into CASSYLVDGVGGYTF.

This clone was seen a handful of times. The rearrangement links TRBV19 to TRBJ1-2; D uncertain. The V gene's germline CDR1 is LNHDA and CDR2 SQIVND (reference sequence). V lost 11 bases and J 0 bases, leaving 10 bases between the germline ends. CDR3 size: 12 residues. CDR3 sequence (DNA): TGTGCCGTCCAGGCAGCTAACTATGGCTACACCTTC. Encoded protein: CAVQAANYGYTF.

For the CDR3, the DNA is TGTGCCAGCAGCTCGACAGGGGACAGTCAGCCCCAGCATTTT. Protein: CASSSTGDSQPQHF. The V and J genes are TRBV5-5 and TRBJ1-5; TRBD1 matches 8 bases. V dropped 3 bases and J dropped 6; count of bases not matched to a gene: 5. The CDR3 length is 14 residues. Germline V gives CDR1 SGHKS, CDR2 YYEKEE (reference sequence).

The J gene is TRBJ2-7, the V gene TRBV29-1, with TRBD2 identical over 8 bases. CDR1 and CDR2 (germline): SQVTM, ANQGSEA. V lost 3 bases and J lost 6; bases outside the gene matches: 7. This CDR3 contains 13 residues. The DNA of the CDR3 is TGCAGCGTTGACGGAAGCGGGAGTACCGAGCAGTACTTC. Its translation is CSVDGSGSTEQYF.